The 20 T cell receptor beta chains below come from one sample, sequenced in a study of cytotoxic CD8 clonotypes in ibrutinib-treated CLL. TCRdb's table, derived via immunoSEQ multiplex PCR, lists solely in-frame clones and lacks some. Of 150,000 or so clones listed, 79% are singletons. Sequenced material: PBMCs, taken after 12 months of ibrutinib treatment. The receptors come from a human donor with chronic lymphocytic leukemia.

The V call is TRBV28, the J call TRBJ2-3; TRBD2 might be the D (6 bases). V dropped 7 bases and J dropped 2 bases, with 10 bases sitting between them. CDR3 length: 13 amino acids. Germline V gives CDR1 MDHEN, CDR2 SYDVKM. CDR3 sequence: CASMRRDTDTQYF. The DNA for the CDR3 is TGTGCCAGCATGCGGCGGGACACAGATACGCAGTATTTT. The entire variable domain, with the rest obtained from reference TRBV28 and TRBJ2-3, is as follows: DVKVTQSSRYLVKRTGEKVFLECVQDMDHENMFWYRQDPGLGLRLIYFSYDVKMKEKGDIPEGYSVSREKKERFSLILESASTNQTSMYLCASMRRDTDTQYFGPGTRLTVL.

The chain recombines TRBV5-4 with TRBJ2-7, with a weak D call TRBD1 (6 bases). The V end was cut by 2 bases, the J end by 1 base, with 16 bases between. Germline CDR1 reads SGHNT; CDR2 reads YYREEE (reference sequence). The CDR3 loop spans 16 amino acids. CDR3 in amino acids: CASSFAPDSASYEQYF. The CDR3 coding sequence is TGTGCCAGCAGCTTTGCCCCGGACAGCGCTTCCTACGAGCAGTACTTC.

The chain employs TRBV11-2 and TRBJ2-3; a possible D gene is TRBD2 (5 bases). This CDR3 has 13 residues. V shed 1 base and J shed 5 bases, with 7 bases lying between them. Germline values: CDR1 SGHAT, CDR2 FQNNGV. CDR3 protein: CASSLVEGDTQYF. CDR3 sequence (DNA): TGTGCCAGCAGCTTAGTAGAGGGAGATACGCAGTATTTT.

This clone was seen only once. The chain combines TRBV11-1 with TRBJ2-5; D possibly corresponds to TRBD1 (6 bases). Per the germline V gene, CDR1 is SGHAT and CDR2 is FQDESV (reference sequence). The V end was cut by 7 bases, the J end by 5 bases, with 17 bases between. The CDR3 is 14 residues long. DNA for the CDR3: TGTGCCAGCACCGGACAGACTTTTGGGGAGACCCAGTACTTC. It encodes CASTGQTFGETQYF.

V and J are TRBV10-1 and TRBJ2-7; TRBD1 aligns across 10 bases. Trimming took 3 bases from V and 2 from J; bases not matched to a gene: 4. The CDR3 contains 15 residues. Germline assignment: CDR1 WNHNN and CDR2 SYGVQD (reference sequence). The CDR3 nucleotides read TGCGCCAGCAGTGACTGGGACAGGGGTGCCTACGAGCAGTACTTC. Translating it yields CASSDWDRGAYEQYF.

V is TRBV21-1 and J is TRBJ1-4; the D call in the table, TRBD1, was not verified against the DNA. TRBV21-1 corresponds to a pseudogene. The CDR3 has 13 amino acids. For the CDR3, the DNA is TGTGCCAGCAGCAAAGGACTCCCAGGGAAACTGTTTTTT. It codes for CASSKGLPGKLFF.

J is TRBJ1-1 and V is TRBV4-1; D ambiguous. V shed 2 bases and J shed 2 bases, with 21 bases lying between them. CDR3 length: 18 residues. The V gene's germline CDR1 is MGHRA and CDR2 YSYEKL. DNA for the CDR3: TGCGCCAGCAGCCAATTCCCGCAGGTGAAACCTGGCAACACTGAAGCTTTCTTT. Translated: CASSQFPQVKPGNTEAFF.

This clone was picked up one time. The chain recombines TRBV19 with TRBJ2-1; 8 bases align to TRBD2. The CDR3 loop spans 15 amino acids. The V gene end was trimmed by 3 bases and the J gene end by 6 bases; junction bases not matched to a gene: 7. The germline V gene encodes CDR1 LNHDA and CDR2 SQIVND (reference sequence). As DNA, the CDR3 is TGTGCCAGTAGTATCCAAGCGGGAGTTCGCAATGAGCAGTTCTTC. Amino acid sequence: CASSIQAGVRNEQFF.

V usage is TRBV18 and J usage is TRBJ2-6; D is tentatively TRBD1 or TRBD2 (5 bases each). Germline CDR1 is KGHSH and CDR2 is LQKENI. This CDR3 has 21 amino acids. Trimming cost V 6 bases and J 2 bases, with 29 bases left between them. CDR3 DNA sequence: TGTGCCAGCTCCCCGTATCGTGAGGGGCCCTATCTAAACCCTGGGGCCAACGTCCTGACTTTC. This codes for CASSPYREGPYLNPGANVLTF.

The chain uses TRBV18 and TRBJ2-5, with D unclear. Germline assignment: CDR1 KGHSH and CDR2 LQKENI. This CDR3 spans 13 amino acids. Trimming cost V 4 bases and J 2 bases, with 8 bases left between them. CDR3 in amino acids: CASSLQVQETQYF. CDR3 DNA sequence: TGTGCCAGCTCACTGCAGGTACAAGAGACCCAGTACTTC.

The chain recombines TRBV5-1 with TRBJ1-3; D is unresolved. V lost 0 bases to trimming and J lost 2 bases, with 6 bases between them. CDR1 is SGHRS and CDR2 is YFSETQ in the germline V gene. This CDR3 is built from 14 residues. Here the CDR3 reads CASSLEGPGNTIYF. The CDR3 nucleotides read TGCGCCAGCAGCTTGGAGGGCCCTGGAAACACCATATATTTT.

The chain carries TRBV6-5 and TRBJ2-3; D is unresolved. Trimming left V 5 bases short and J 3 bases short, with 15 bases between. The length of the CDR3 is 15 residues. Germline V lookup: CDR1 MNHEY, CDR2 SVGAGI. CDR3 in amino acids: CASSPLMATTDTQYF. CDR3 bases: TGTGCCAGCAGTCCACTCATGGCTACTACAGATACGCAGTATTTT.

V gene TRBV27 combines with J gene TRBJ2-1, with TRBD1 matching 11 bases. The CDR3 spans 15 residues. Germline trimming cut 5 bases from V and 8 bases from J; bases unmatched to any gene: 8. Germline assignment: CDR1 MNHEY and CDR2 SMNVEV (reference sequence). The DNA for the CDR3 is TGTGCCAGCAGTGGAAGGGACAGGGGGAGCGATGAGCAGTTCTTC. This sequence encodes CASSGRDRGSDEQFF.

The rearrangement uses TRBV29-1 and TRBJ2-5, with 7 bases fitting TRBD1. V shed 6 bases and J 7 bases; nucleotides not matched to a gene: 14. CDR3 length equals 14 residues. Looked up from germline, CDR1 is SQVTM and CDR2 is ANQGSEA. The CDR3 DNA reads as TGCAGCGTAACACCGGGGACAGCTAGGGGGACCCAGTACTTC. It specifies CSVTPGTARGTQYF.

This rearrangement joins TRBV19 to TRBJ1-5, with a weak D call TRBD1 (6 bases). Germline V gene data show CDR1 as LNHDA and CDR2 as SQIVND (reference sequence). CDR3 size: 17 residues. The V gene lost 0 bases and the J gene lost 0 bases, with 12 bases spanning the gap. The CDR3 loop reads CASSIDPTGHSNQPQHF. CDR3 coding DNA: TGTGCCAGTAGTATAGACCCGACAGGCCATAGCAATCAGCCCCAGCATTTT. Looking up the rest from reference TRBV19 and TRBJ1-5 gives the full variable domain: DGGITQSPKYLFRKEGQNVTLSCEQNLNHDAMYWYRQDPGQGLRLIYYSQIVNDFQKGDIAEGYSVSREKKESFPLTVTSAQKNPTAFYLCASSIDPTGHSNQPQHFGDGTRLSIL.

The genes are TRBV10-3 and TRBJ1-1; D is unresolved. The CDR3 is made up of 11 amino acids. V lost 2 bases, J lost 8 bases, and 6 bases lay in between. In germline, CDR1 is ENHRY, CDR2 SYGVKD. This CDR3 is CAISEQAEAFF. CDR3 DNA sequence: TGTGCCATCAGTGAGCAGGCAGAAGCTTTCTTT.

This sequence joins TRBV4-1 and TRBJ2-5, with D hard to call. Germline CDR1 is MGHRA and CDR2 is YSYEKL. V dropped 0 bases and J dropped 5 bases, with 13 bases sitting between them. This CDR3 comprises 15 residues. Here the CDR3 DNA reads TGCGCCAGCAGCCAAGAAGTAGGGCACACGGAGACCCAGTACTTC. Amino acids: CASSQEVGHTETQYF.

A single count supports this clone. The rearrangement joins TRBV6-5 to TRBJ2-2, with D perhaps matching TRBD2 (5 bases). The germline V gene encodes CDR1 MNHEY and CDR2 SVGAGI. Trimming took 0 bases from V and 3 from J, leaving 11 bases between them. The CDR3 loop spans 16 amino acids. Here the CDR3 reads CASSYSPGDDTGELFF. In DNA form, the CDR3 reads TGTGCCAGCAGTTACTCGCCCGGGGATGACACCGGGGAGCTGTTTTTT.

The rearrangement joins TRBV5-4 to TRBJ2-1, with unresolved D. Trimming took 0 bases from V and 5 from J, leaving 9 bases between them. The CDR3 length is 14 residues. Germline V gene lookup returns CDR1 SGHNT and CDR2 YYREEE (reference sequence). The CDR3 loop is CASSLVGPHNEQFF. The CDR3 nucleotides are TGTGCCAGCAGCTTGGTCGGCCCACACAATGAGCAGTTCTTC.

This clone showed up just once. The chain recombines TRBV5-1 with TRBJ1-1, with 7 bases aligning to TRBD1. V was clipped by 4 bases and J by 2 bases; unmatched bases: 5. The CDR3 has 14 residues. Germline V gene data show CDR1 as SGHRS and CDR2 as YFSETQ. The CDR3, as DNA: TGCGCCAGCAGCGGTCGGACAGGCAACACTGAAGCTTTCTTT. Its protein product is CASSGRTGNTEAFF.